Here is one T cell receptor (beta chain) with its context. No antigen is known for it. This sample was included in a study of OX40 agonist ivuxolimab in advanced cancers. Whole-study context: With ivuxolimab, an agonistic anti-OX40 (CD134) antibody, patients were treated. A male proportion of 70% to 90% was recorded, with mean age approximately 56 years and range about 23 to 80. Study-level results: Clonal expansion by week 6 occurred in CD4+ and CD8+ blood T cells (at 0.1 to 3.0 mg/kg).

Produced via immunoSEQ multiplex PCR; TCRdb's table is partial and in-frame only. The profile shows about 35,000 clones, around four fifths of them singletons. Germline CDR1 is SGDLS and CDR2 is YYNGEE. This CDR3 region has 15 residues. V shed 1 base and J shed 7 bases, with 17 bases lying between them. This TCR was sampled from an adult with an advanced solid tumor such as melanoma, head and neck, liver or kidney cancer. Sequencing used CD4+ or CD8+ T cells sorted from blood, obtained in a trial of the OX40 agonist ivuxolimab. The chain is built from TRBV9 and TRBJ1-2; D perhaps matches TRBD1 (5 bases). CDR3 nucleotide sequence: TGTGCCAGCAGCGTATGGGGGAGTGGGGGAGCTGGCTACACCTTC. It codes for CASSVWGSGGAGYTF.